This TCR beta chain was retrieved from a study of T cells expressing NK-cell markers. Across the study: The TCR beta repertoires were obtained from sorted CD3+CD56+NKG2C+, CD3+CD56+NKG2C- and CD3+CD56-NKG2C+ T cells. One of eight sequenced donors was HCMV-seronegative; the other seven were seropositive.

The authors generated TCR beta cDNA through 5'RACE template switching with UMIs. No DNA is given; TCRdb re-called the 5' RACE reads and lists each CDR3 protein once. The specimen's table records about 300,000 distinct CDR3 sequences. Of note for this clonotype: The antigen is unknown.

Overall study findings and caveats: These same clonotypes (in several donors) also led the CD3+CD56-NKG2C+ fraction.

Germline CDR1 GTSNPN, CDR2 SVGIG (reference sequence). The CDR3 length is 13 residues. Material: blood T cells: a sorted CD56 or NKG2C T cell subset, CD4+ or CD8+ T cells, or bulk PBMC T cells (not recorded which). The chain recombines TRBV30 with TRBJ1-5. The clonotype was recovered from a woman aged 18 to 75 in good health. The CDR3 region is CAWTVNSNQPQHF.